The clone carrying this TCR beta chain showed up just a few times. Its target is not known. These data come from a study of molecular identifiers for immune sequencing clone quantification. Overall study: Replicate experiments took RNA from around 20,000 or 100,000 naive CD8 cells, divided it five ways and sequenced four. Study-level findings and limits: Over 99% of CMV-specific effector molecules, but under 1% of naive ones, were in clones above 20 copies.

TCRdb reanalysed the PCR reads using MiXCR and keeps one entry per CDR3 protein. The table shows 600,000 to 650,000 distinct CDR3 sequences, with approximately 20% occurring only once. V shed 5 bases, J shed 5 bases, and the junction held 14 bases outside the gene matches. The CDR3 covers 16 residues. Looked up from germline, CDR1 is LNHDA and CDR2 is SQIVND (reference sequence). Sequencing used naive CD8+ T cells from blood, with Jurkat cell RNA spiked in. Subset described: FACS-sorted CD8+CD4-CCR7+CD45RA+ naive T cells. The gene calls are TRBV19 and TRBJ2-5, with 7 bases identical to TRBD1. The receptor was derived from a human donor in good health. Some libraries in this study had Jurkat cell RNA spiked in. The CDR3 bases are TGTGCCAGTAGTTGGGACAGCCAGCCCCCGAGGGAGACCCAGTACTTC. Translating it yields CASSWDSQPPRETQYF.